A selection of T cell receptor beta chains follows, all from one sample in a study of CD8 T cells in Susac syndrome. TCRdb processed the immunoSEQ multiplex PCR reads anew with MiXCR; each CDR3 protein has one entry. The profile covers 110,000 or so distinct CDR3 sequences, with nearly 95% appearing a single time and 0.14% taken by the ten largest. The sample was CD4+ T cells from PBMCs. The receptors derive from a human donor in good health. Both conserved end residues are part of each CDR3. Fields, in order: D gene, J gene, V gene, CDR3 length, clone size, CDR3 protein, CDR3 DNA. A D gene is named only where the DNA matches it firmly. The size of a clone is reported for some rows only, either as once, few or many, or as a class for expanded clones.

>.|TRBJ2-2|TRBV7-8|17|.
CASSLRRAGERTGELFF
TGTGCCAGCAGCTTACGTAGGGCAGGGGAACGGACCGGGGAGCTGTTTTTT
>.|TRBJ2-7|TRBV20-1|15|.
CSAPRGRLASDEQYF
TGCAGTGCTCCCCGAGGGAGGCTAGCTAGCGACGAGCAGTACTTC
>.|TRBJ1-2|TRBV7-2|14|.
CASRATGGNYGYTF
TGTGCCAGCAGGGCGACCGGGGGGAATTATGGCTACACCTTC
>TRBD1|TRBJ1-5|TRBV6-2/TRBV6-3|12|.
CASSYSDRNQHF
TGTGCCAGCAGTTACTCGGACAGGAACCAGCATTTT
>.|TRBJ2-1|TRBV12-3/TRBV12-4|15|.
CASPRGRDWGNEQFF
TGTGCCAGTCCCCGGGGTAGGGACTGGGGGAATGAGCAGTTCTTC
>TRBD1|TRBJ1-5|TRBV5-6|20|.
CASSLALDDRGLRSNQPQHF
TGTGCCAGCAGCTTGGCACTAGATGACAGGGGGTTACGGAGCAATCAGCCCCAGCATTTT
>.|TRBJ1-3|TRBV7-2|18|.
CASSPYAVGVLSGNTIYF
TGTGCCAGCAGCCCCTACGCCGTGGGGGTTCTCTCTGGAAACACCATATATTTT
>TRBD1|TRBJ1-1|TRBV5-1|18|once
CASSLDPMGQGARTEAFF
TGCGCCAGCAGCTTGGACCCTATGGGACAGGGGGCAAGGACTGAAGCTTTCTTT
>TRBD2|TRBJ2-1|TRBV7-2|15|.
CASSLTSGRRDEQFF
TGTGCCAGCAGCTTAACTAGCGGGAGACGTGATGAGCAGTTCTTC
>TRBD2|TRBJ2-1|TRBV7-9|15|.
CASSGVAGGINEQFF
TGTGCCAGCAGCGGGGTAGCGGGAGGGATCAATGAGCAGTTCTTC
>.|TRBJ1-1|TRBV28|16|.
CASSLAGTPGGTEAFF
TGTGCCAGCAGTTTAGCGGGGACTCCTGGAGGGACTGAAGCTTTCTTT
>.|TRBJ1-1|TRBV7-2|14|.
CASSPRQGIAEAFF
TGTGCCAGCAGCCCCCGTCAGGGGATCGCTGAAGCTTTCTTT
>.|TRBJ2-1|TRBV9|16|.
CASSVGSDPRYNEQFF
TGTGCCAGCAGCGTAGGTAGCGACCCGCGCTACAATGAGCAGTTCTTC
>TRBD1|TRBJ2-4|TRBV25-1|16|.
CASSGRQGRAKNIQYF
TGTGCCAGCAGTGGTCGACAGGGGAGAGCCAAAAACATTCAGTACTTC